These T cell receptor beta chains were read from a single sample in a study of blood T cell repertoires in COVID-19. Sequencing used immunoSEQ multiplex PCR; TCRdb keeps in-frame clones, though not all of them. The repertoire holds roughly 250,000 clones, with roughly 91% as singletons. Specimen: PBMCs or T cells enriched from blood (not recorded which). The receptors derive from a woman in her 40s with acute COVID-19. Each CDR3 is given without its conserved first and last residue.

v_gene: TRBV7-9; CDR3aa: ASSLVRRGLKVNTEAF
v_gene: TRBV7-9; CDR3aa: ASSLARGDSSGNTIY
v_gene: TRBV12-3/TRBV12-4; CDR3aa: ASSVTGSTEAF
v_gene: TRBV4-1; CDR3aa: ASSQERTGNTGELF
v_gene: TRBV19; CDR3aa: ASSIRTNSNQPQH
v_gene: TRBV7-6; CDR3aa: ASSAYIAGTVADTEAF
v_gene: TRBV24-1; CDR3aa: ATSDAGNQPQH
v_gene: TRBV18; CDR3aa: ASSLVTDYNYGYT
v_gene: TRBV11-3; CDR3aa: ASSLGAGNYNEQF
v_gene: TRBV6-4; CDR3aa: ASRREENTGELF
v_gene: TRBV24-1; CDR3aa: ATSDATGRDQPQH
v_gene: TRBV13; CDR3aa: ASSLSGGPLTDTQY
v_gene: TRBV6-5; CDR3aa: ASSTAFNYGYT
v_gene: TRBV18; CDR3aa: ASSPGLQETQY
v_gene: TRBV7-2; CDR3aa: ASSLWQQLADTQY
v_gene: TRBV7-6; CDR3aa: ASSYRQGAGTEAF
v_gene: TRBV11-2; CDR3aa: ASSPSSFFRYYGYT
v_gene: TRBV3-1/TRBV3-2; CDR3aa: ASSQLGVGGYT
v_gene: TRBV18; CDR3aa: ASSPIGTGYYGYT
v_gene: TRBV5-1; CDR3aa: ASSPALGTTHNEQF
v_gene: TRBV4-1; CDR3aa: ASSQDPSGEAQY
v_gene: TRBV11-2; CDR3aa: ASRLDGSVTQY
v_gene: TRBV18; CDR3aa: ASSPTGKETQY
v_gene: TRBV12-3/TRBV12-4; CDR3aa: ASSREGLGGYT
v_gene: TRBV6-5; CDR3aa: ASSYPGTGNTGELF
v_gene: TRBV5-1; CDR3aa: ASSFTTGNYEQY
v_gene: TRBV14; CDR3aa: ASSQGLTSGNTGELF
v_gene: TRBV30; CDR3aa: AWSDSTGATDTQY
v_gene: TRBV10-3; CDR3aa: AISEAGGPGEQF
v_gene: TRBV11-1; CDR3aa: ASSLIIYNEQF
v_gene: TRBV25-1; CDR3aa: ASSVGQGTYEQY
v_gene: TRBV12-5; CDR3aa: ASGFGRQRRNEQF
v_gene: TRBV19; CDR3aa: ASSILGQGSNTEAF
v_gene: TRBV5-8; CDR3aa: ASSLSSLAGPYNEQF
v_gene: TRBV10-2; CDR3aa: ASSEQEAPYNSPLH
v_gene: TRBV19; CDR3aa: ASSLGQLNTEAF
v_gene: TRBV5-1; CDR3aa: ASSLGGFNQPQH
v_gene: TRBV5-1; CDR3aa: ASSLAGRNTEAF
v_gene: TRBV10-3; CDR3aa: AIGGTSGNTIY
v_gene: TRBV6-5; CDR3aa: ASRFTTNEKLF
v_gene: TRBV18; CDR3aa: ASSPGDSQYSPLH
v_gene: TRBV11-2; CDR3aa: ASSPRLAGTDTQY
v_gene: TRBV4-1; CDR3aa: ASSQVQTFNEKLF
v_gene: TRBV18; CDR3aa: ASSPTDGYGYT
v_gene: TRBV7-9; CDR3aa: ASSPEGGYSPLH
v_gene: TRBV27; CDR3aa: ASRAGSYNEQF
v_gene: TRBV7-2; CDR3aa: ASSPGQGNSNQPQH
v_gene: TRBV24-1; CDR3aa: ATSDLFGGGTGELF
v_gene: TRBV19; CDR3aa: ASSFHPGTGEGRYT
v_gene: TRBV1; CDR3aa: TSSQESSGSPFRYEQY
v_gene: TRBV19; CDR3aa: ASSRGSSSYEQY
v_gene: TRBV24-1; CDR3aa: ATSDGGYGNTIY
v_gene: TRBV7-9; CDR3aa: ASSSTSGKGETQY
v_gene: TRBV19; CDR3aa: ASSRWGLAGVSDTGELF